What follows are 9 T cell receptor beta chains derived from one specimen sequenced in a study of shared clonotypes between healthy human individuals. The data were produced by immunoSEQ multiplex PCR, yet TCRdb's version contains in-frame clones alone and is incomplete. The table includes about 2.3 million clones, approximately 95% detected once. Material for sequencing was naive CD4+ T cells from PBMCs. Subset given: CD45RA+ positively selected. These receptors were obtained from a man aged 18 to 30 in good health. Some clones in this sample may be carry-over from other donors' samples.

The V call is TRBV4-1, the J call TRBJ1-1; D remains ambiguous. Trimming pared 4 bases from V and 1 base from J, leaving 7 bases between. The germline V gene has CDR1 MGHRA and CDR2 YSYEKL. This CDR3 is 13 amino acids long. CDR3 residues: CASSLWGNTEAFF. In nucleotides, the CDR3 is TGCGCCAGCAGCCTGTGGGGGAACACTGAAGCTTTCTTT.

This clone was detected once. V gene TRBV2 combines with J gene TRBJ2-6; 9 bases are a match to TRBD1. The CDR3 runs to 17 residues. Germline V lookup: CDR1 SNHLY, CDR2 FYNNEI. Unmatched junction bases numbered 6, after V lost 5 bases and J lost 1 base. The CDR3 protein is CASSRDRVLSGANVLTF. The CDR3, as DNA: TGTGCCAGCAGTCGGGACAGGGTCCTGTCTGGGGCCAACGTCCTGACTTTC. Filled out from reference TRBV2 and TRBJ2-6, the complete variable domain reads EPEVTQTPSHQVTQMGQEVILRCVPISNHLYFYWYRQILGQKVEFLVSFYNNEISEKSEIFDDQFSVERPDGSNFTLKIRSTKLEDSAMYFCASSRDRVLSGANVLTFGAGSRLTVL.

The J gene is TRBJ2-1, the V gene TRBV27; no clear D. Deletions cut 3 bases from V and 2 bases from J, with 11 bases between. CDR1 is MNHEY, CDR2 SMNVEV, per germline (reference sequence). The CDR3 length is 15 residues. The CDR3 spells CASSFLATPYNEQFF. CDR3 DNA: TGTGCCAGCAGTTTTCTTGCTACCCCCTACAATGAGCAGTTCTTC.

This chain links TRBV6-5 with TRBJ1-1; D is unresolved. Trimming removed 3 bases from V and 1 base from J, with 9 bases in between. The germline gives CDR1 MNHEY, CDR2 SVGAGI. The CDR3 is made up of 14 amino acids. The CDR3 sequence: CASSYEFTNTEAFF. For the CDR3, the DNA is TGTGCCAGCAGTTATGAGTTTACGAACACTGAAGCTTTCTTT.

The chain combines TRBV5-4 with TRBJ2-7; 8 positions match TRBD2. This CDR3 spans 13 amino acids. Germline CDR1 and CDR2: SGHNT and YYREEE (reference sequence). The V gene end was trimmed by 6 bases and the J gene end by 7 bases; junction bases not matched to a gene: 9. CDR3 DNA: TGTGCCAGCACCTTCCGGGGGGGGGTGGAGCAGTACTTC. Its translation is CASTFRGGVEQYF.

The V and J genes are TRBV29-1 and TRBJ2-5; no reliable D call. The CDR3 extends over 11 amino acids. Germline V lookup: CDR1 SQVTM, CDR2 ANQGSEA. The germline V and J ends were trimmed by 6 bases and 4 bases, with 9 bases remaining between them. The CDR3 sequence: CSVSVGETQYF. CDR3 DNA sequence: TGCAGCGTATCCGTAGGAGAGACCCAGTACTTC.

The chain is built from TRBV5-1 and TRBJ1-1; 8 bases line up with TRBD1. This CDR3 contains 17 residues. Germline CDR1 SGHRS, CDR2 YFSETQ. With 4 bases clipped from V and 0 bases from J, the junction kept 11 bases outside the gene matches. As DNA, the CDR3 is TGCGCCAGCAGCCTCCGGACAGGGCAAGACTTGAACACTGAAGCTTTCTTT. It yields the protein CASSLRTGQDLNTEAFF.

This CDR3 reads CASSPSGGPETQYF. CDR3 bases: TGTGCCAGCAGCCCCAGTGGGGGACCAGAGACCCAGTACTTC. The rearrangement joins TRBV13 to TRBJ2-5; D is perhaps TRBD1 or TRBD2 (5 bases each). Trimming removed 5 bases from V and 4 bases from J, with 14 bases in between. The CDR3 covers 14 residues. CDR1 PRHDT and CDR2 FYEKMQ come from the germline V gene (reference sequence).

The DNA of the CDR3 is TGTGCCAGCAGCCGCCCTGGGTACAATGAGCAGTTCTTC. Protein product: CASSRPGYNEQFF. The genes are TRBV28 and TRBJ2-1, with D uncertain. Germline V gene sequence: CDR1 MDHEN, CDR2 SYDVKM. The CDR3 extends over 13 amino acids. Deletions cut 6 bases from V and 4 bases from J, with 10 bases between.